Listed below are T cell receptor beta chains from one sample, sequenced in a study of post-analysis software for immune sequencing data. In TCRdb, the PCR reads were re-called with MiXCR into one record per CDR3 protein. The sample holds 700,000 to 800,000 distinct CDR3 sequences; roughly 27% are singletons and the top ten take approximately 0.55%. The sequencing sample was made of blood. The receptors here all came from a girl between 10 and 17 years old with multiple sclerosis. Both conserved end residues are part of each CDR3. Each record gives: clone size, J gene, V gene, D gene, CDR3 protein, CDR3 DNA. The D gene is left open where the match is weak. Size is omitted from some rows. Given values are once, few, many or a class for expanded clones.

abundance: NA; j_gene: TRBJ1-5; v_gene: TRBV20-1; d_gene: NA; CDR3aa: CSASPGGSNQPQHF; CDR3nt: TGCAGTGCTAGTCCCGGTGGTAGCAATCAGCCCCAGCATTTT
abundance: few; j_gene: TRBJ2-3; v_gene: TRBV24-1; d_gene: TRBD2; CDR3aa: CATSDRTSGSTDTQYF; CDR3nt: TGTGCCACCAGTGATCGGACTAGCGGGAGTACAGATACGCAGTATTTT
abundance: NA; j_gene: TRBJ1-4; v_gene: TRBV29-1; d_gene: NA; CDR3aa: CSVKIGTTTTNEKLFF; CDR3nt: TGCAGCGTGAAGATCGGGACAACGACAACTAATGAAAAACTGTTTTTT
abundance: NA; j_gene: TRBJ2-3; v_gene: TRBV15; d_gene: NA; CDR3aa: CATSGLRTDTQYF; CDR3nt: TGTGCCACCAGCGGATTACGCACAGATACGCAGTATTTT
abundance: NA; j_gene: TRBJ2-1; v_gene: TRBV7-9; d_gene: NA; CDR3aa: CASSLSVGVVGVSSYNEQFF; CDR3nt: TGTGCCAGCAGCTTAAGTGTGGGCGTTGTGGGCGTCAGCTCCTACAATGAGCAGTTCTTC
abundance: few; j_gene: TRBJ2-1; v_gene: TRBV20-1; d_gene: TRBD2; CDR3aa: CSARAPLAGGYNEQFF; CDR3nt: TGCAGTGCTAGAGCTCCCCTAGCGGGGGGTTACAATGAGCAGTTCTTC
abundance: NA; j_gene: TRBJ2-1; v_gene: TRBV9; d_gene: TRBD2; CDR3aa: CASSDPGGQVYNEQFF; CDR3nt: TGTGCCAGCAGCGACCCGGGGGGGCAGGTATACAATGAGCAGTTCTTC
abundance: NA; j_gene: TRBJ2-1; v_gene: TRBV7-2; d_gene: TRBD2; CDR3aa: CASSLELAGGHGRNNEQFF; CDR3nt: TGTGCCAGCAGCTTAGAGCTAGCGGGAGGGCACGGACGCAACAATGAGCAGTTCTTC
abundance: NA; j_gene: TRBJ2-3; v_gene: TRBV7-9; d_gene: TRBD1; CDR3aa: CASSFLRQGVTDTQYF; CDR3nt: TGTGCCAGCAGCTTCCTAAGACAGGGAGTCACAGATACGCAGTATTTT
abundance: few; j_gene: TRBJ2-3; v_gene: TRBV28; d_gene: NA; CDR3aa: CASSILMRSQYF; CDR3nt: TGTGCCAGCAGTATACTGATGAGATCGCAGTATTTT
abundance: NA; j_gene: TRBJ2-5; v_gene: TRBV12-3/TRBV12-4; d_gene: TRBD2; CDR3aa: CASSLRSGRANEQYF; CDR3nt: TGTGCCAGCAGTTTACGTAGCGGGCGGGCCAATGAGCAGTACTTC
abundance: NA; j_gene: TRBJ2-1; v_gene: TRBV9; d_gene: TRBD1; CDR3aa: CASSAGTAYEQFF; CDR3nt: TGTGCCAGCAGCGCAGGGACAGCATATGAGCAGTTCTTC
abundance: many; j_gene: TRBJ2-1; v_gene: TRBV7-9; d_gene: NA; CDR3aa: CASSLYEQFF; CDR3nt: TGTGCCAGCAGCTTATATGAGCAGTTCTTC
abundance: few; j_gene: TRBJ2-1; v_gene: TRBV29-1; d_gene: TRBD2; CDR3aa: CSHTGQGLAGGPRYNEQFF; CDR3nt: TGCAGCCACACGGGACAGGGACTAGCGGGAGGGCCGAGATACAATGAGCAGTTCTTC
abundance: few; j_gene: TRBJ2-1; v_gene: TRBV7-2; d_gene: NA; CDR3aa: CASSLRSGGSGPYNEQFF; CDR3nt: TGTGCCAGCAGCTTGAGGTCGGGCGGGTCGGGGCCCTACAATGAGCAGTTCTTC
abundance: NA; j_gene: TRBJ2-4; v_gene: TRBV2; d_gene: NA; CDR3aa: CASSEDYKAKNIQYF; CDR3nt: TGTGCCAGCAGTGAAGATTACAAAGCCAAAAACATTCAGTACTTC
abundance: few; j_gene: TRBJ2-7; v_gene: TRBV6-6; d_gene: NA; CDR3aa: CASRRRDTYYEQYF; CDR3nt: TGTGCCAGCAGACGACGGGACACCTACTACGAGCAGTACTTC
abundance: NA; j_gene: TRBJ1-1; v_gene: TRBV19; d_gene: NA; CDR3aa: CASSKGRMNTEAFF; CDR3nt: TGTGCCAGTAGTAAAGGACGGATGAACACTGAAGCTTTCTTT
abundance: NA; j_gene: TRBJ2-1; v_gene: TRBV20-1; d_gene: NA; CDR3aa: CSATRGASYNEQFF; CDR3nt: TGCAGTGCTACCAGGGGGGCGTCCTACAATGAGCAGTTCTTC
abundance: few; j_gene: TRBJ2-1; v_gene: TRBV4-3; d_gene: TRBD1; CDR3aa: CASSQERQGRRYEQFF; CDR3nt: TGCGCCAGCAGCCAAGAAAGACAGGGGAGGAGGTATGAGCAGTTCTTC
abundance: NA; j_gene: TRBJ1-1; v_gene: TRBV15; d_gene: NA; CDR3aa: CATSSGGAEAFF; CDR3nt: TGTGCCACCAGCAGCGGCGGGGCTGAAGCTTTCTTT
abundance: NA; j_gene: TRBJ2-7; v_gene: TRBV4-3; d_gene: NA; CDR3aa: CASSQDLWGDYEQYF; CDR3nt: TGCGCCAGCAGCCAAGATTTGTGGGGGGACTACGAGCAGTACTTC
abundance: NA; j_gene: TRBJ1-1; v_gene: TRBV20-1; d_gene: NA; CDR3aa: CSANTEAFF; CDR3nt: TGCAGTGCAAACACTGAAGCTTTCTTT
abundance: NA; j_gene: TRBJ1-6; v_gene: TRBV5-6; d_gene: NA; CDR3aa: CASSYGQRSSYNSPLHF; CDR3nt: TGTGCCAGCAGCTACGGTCAGAGGAGCTCCTATAATTCACCCCTCCACTTT
abundance: NA; j_gene: TRBJ2-7; v_gene: TRBV4-3; d_gene: NA; CDR3aa: CASSPRRRGGIYEQYF; CDR3nt: TGCGCCAGCAGCCCCCGCCGGAGGGGAGGCATTTACGAGCAGTACTTC